The clone carrying this TCR beta chain was observed a handful of times. Looked up from germline, CDR1 is MDHEN and CDR2 is SYDVKM. Between the trimmed V and J ends, which lost 5 bases and 2 bases, there was a span of 15 bases. CDR3 length: 15 amino acids. The data belong to a study of patients and donors after allogeneic stem cell transplantation. Each CDR3 protein gets one entry after TCRdb re-called the RT-PCR reads with MiXCR. The table lists some 880,000 distinct CDR3 sequences, about a sixth of them singletons. The TCR originated in a human donor who was either an allogeneic HSCT recipient or a stem cell or donor lymphocyte infusion donor (not recorded which). It is not recorded whose cells these are; they may come from a transplant donor. The rearrangement uses TRBV28 and TRBJ1-2; D unclear. Material: blood, either unsorted or a sorted T cell fraction (not recorded which). The DNA of the CDR3 is TGTGCCAGCAGTCCTCCCCGCAGGACCAACTATGGCTACACCTTC. Protein sequence: CASSPPRRTNYGYTF.